This T cell receptor beta chain came from a study of CD8+CD57+ T cells in acquired aplastic anemia. About the study: The average for DNA from sorted CD4+ and CD8+ cells was 3 to 3.5 ug.

TCR beta VDJ and CDR3 were profiled, and genomic DNA was the template. MiXCR, run by TCRdb on the reads, gives a single entry per CDR3 protein. The sample yields approximately 220,000 distinct CDR3 sequences, around half seen once. Only patients with CD8+CD57+ cell expansion on flow cytometry were chosen for sequencing. No therapy was given to patients before blood sampling. Germline CDR1 reads SGHNT; CDR2 reads YYREEE (reference sequence). The CDR3 contains 15 residues. Trimming shortened V by 1 base and J by 7 bases, and 17 bases separated the two germline ends. Study-level results: Levels of CD8+ Simpson's diversity were not significantly distinct in patients versus controls.

Of note for this clonotype: No antigen is known for it.

This receptor was identified in a human donor with aplastic anemia. This chain links TRBV5-4 with TRBJ1-2, with a weak D call TRBD1 (6 bases). Sequencing was carried out using sorted CD4+, CD8+, or CD8+CD57+ T cells (not recorded which) from PBMCs. The CDR3 reads CASSLSGQGMGGYTF. Here the CDR3 DNA reads TGTGCCAGCAGCTTGTCGGGGCAGGGGATGGGTGGCTACACCTTC. Combining the CDR3 with reference TRBV5-4 and TRBJ1-2 gives the whole variable domain ETGVTQSPTHLIKTRGQQVTLRCSSQSGHNTVSWYQQALGQGPQFIFQYYREEENGRGNFPPRFSGLQFPNYSSELNVNALELDDSALYLCASSLSGQGMGGYTFGSGTRLTVV.